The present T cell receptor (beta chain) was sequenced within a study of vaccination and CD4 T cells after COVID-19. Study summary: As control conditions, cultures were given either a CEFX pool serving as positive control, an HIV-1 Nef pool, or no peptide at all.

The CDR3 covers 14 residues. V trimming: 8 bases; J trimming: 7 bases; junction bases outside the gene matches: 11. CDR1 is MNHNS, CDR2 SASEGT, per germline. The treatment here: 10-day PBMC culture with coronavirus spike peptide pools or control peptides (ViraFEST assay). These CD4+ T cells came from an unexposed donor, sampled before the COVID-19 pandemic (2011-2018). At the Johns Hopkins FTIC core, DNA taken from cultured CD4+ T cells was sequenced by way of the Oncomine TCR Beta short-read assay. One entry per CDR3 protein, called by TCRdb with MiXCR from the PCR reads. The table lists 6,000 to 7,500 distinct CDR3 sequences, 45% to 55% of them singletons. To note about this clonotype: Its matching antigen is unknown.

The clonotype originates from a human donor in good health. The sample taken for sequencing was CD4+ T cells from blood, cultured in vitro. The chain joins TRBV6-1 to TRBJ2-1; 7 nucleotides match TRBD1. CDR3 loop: CASARTGLGNEQFF. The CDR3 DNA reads TGTGCCAGCGCCAGGACAGGTTTGGGGAATGAGCAGTTCTTC.